What follows describes a single T cell receptor (beta chain). The antigen it recognizes is unknown. Within one base of it there is no much larger clone, and no base qualities were kept. Per the publication, the time point label means: 45 days after influenza vaccine administration. The source of the sample is a study of response to subunit inactivated influenza vaccine (dated by TCRdb to 2016 to 2018). Looking at the study overall: To follow how T cells responded to a trivalent subunit inactivated influenza vaccine, the researchers relied on deep quantitative profiling of the T cell receptor repertoire.

Receptor amplification or capture employed RT-PCR. Sequencing instrument: Illumina HiSeq 2500. The public reads were run again by TCRdb, first through fastp at Q25 and then through MiXCR, and only productive beta chains were kept. Rows with one shared CDR3 protein collapse into an entry with the most common genes and DNA. The sample has approximately 500,000 distinct CDR3 sequences on record, 10% to 15% of them singletons. Clones ranked in the top ten supply around 13% of the sample. CDR1 is given as LNHNV and CDR2 as YYDKDF, both from the germline V gene (reference sequence). The germline ends are 13 bases apart after V is trimmed by 0 bases and J by 5 bases. The CDR3 has 15 amino acids, counting the end cysteine and phenylalanine. Only the CDR3 DNA stays, 45 bases, in frame from base 1. The study at large found these results: It was suggested by the authors that each seasonal influenza vaccination may recruit only a limited number of new T cells.

The chain was built from TRBV15 and TRBJ2-5, with no confident D gene call. The sample was PBMCs from blood, taken around seven weeks after vaccination. This receptor was obtained from a middle-aged man who received an inactivated influenza vaccine. Donor details come from another sample of the same person, matched by shared clones. This receptor carries the CDR3 CATSRDFTGFETQYF. The bases read TGTGCCACCAGCAGAGATTTTACCGGCTTTGAGACCCAGTACTTC.